This entry is about one T cell receptor beta chain. This clone was recorded a few times. What antigen it recognizes has not been identified. No quality values exist for individual bases; no much larger clone is one base distant. The data stem from a study of T cell repertoires in ileal Crohn's disease (dated by TCRdb to the late 2010s). Concerning the study at large: The median duration of disease was roughly eight years, and at the time of surgery about a third of patients were active smokers. Surgery was performed for a complication in all patients, with stricturing disease in roughly 61% and penetrating disease in roughly 39%. The TCR repertoire was analysed in about 62 patients with Crohn's disease drawn from a prospective multicentre cohort. The study sequenced about 180 mucosal samples from 55 or so patients, taken at several locations on the surgical specimen and at postoperative endoscopy. The study ran alongside a multicentre cohort designed to identify predictors of early endoscopic recurrence after ileocolonic resection. A Rutgeerts score higher than i0 was the definition used for endoscopic postoperative recurrence. Postoperative therapy was given to about half of the patients, with thiopurines administered to 11 patients and anti-TNF agents administered to fewer than 20 patients.

Five hundred nanograms of biopsy DNA per sample were submitted for commercial TCRB immunosequencing. Adaptive Biotechnology amplified CDR3 regions from genomic DNA with a two-step multiplex PCR that controlled for amplification bias. In the first PCR, primers covered every V and J gene segment, and in the second PCR, barcodes and Illumina adapters were added. CDR3 libraries were sequenced using an Illumina instrument. The authors' analysis ran thus. The analysis used both the pipelines supplied by the vendor and custom analysis of the raw data in R/Bioconductor with R version 3.3.0. Clonality, ranging from 0 to 1, was calculated as the inverse of the normalised Shannon entropy of all productive clones. High-frequency clones were defined as the share of the repertoire taken up by the top 100 clones, keeping only clones that passed a 95% confidence test. Repertoire diversity was measured with the Simpson index, and overlap between samples was measured with the Morisita-Horn index. In TCRdb, the immuneACCESS table is reduced to in-frame sequences with V and J assigned. These tables do not hold every clone; where another copy was compared, an unresolved V gene accounts for under half, and the others remain unexplained. V and J calls and clone size come straight from that table; D and trimming were deduced from the DNA. Recorded for this sample are roughly 9,100 clones; 80% of them occurred a single time. The ten top clones hold roughly 13% of the sample.

Overall study outcomes, separate from this receptor: Compared with CD4 T cells, sorted CD8 T cells contained more high-frequency clones, which suggests that the mucosal expansions were mostly CD8. Only a subgroup of patients, of unstated size, had their mucosal CD4 and CD8 T cells sorted and sequenced. Endoscopic recurrence was linked to a higher percentage of high-frequency clones at surgery, and recurrence occurred in every patient whose clonality exceeded 26.8% (18/57). Compared with non-smokers, patients who were active smokers at surgery showed a significantly higher proportion of clonal expansions (25.9% vs 17.9%, p=0.02).

Adults with ileal or ileocolonic Crohn's disease and an indication for ileocolonic resection were eligible for inclusion. Whole ileal mucosal biopsies were kept frozen at -80 degrees C prior to DNA extraction. A TRizol-based method was used to extract genomic DNA from the frozen whole biopsies, and the DNA was quantified with a NanoDrop 2000 spectrophotometer. From V the trimming removes 5 bases and from J it removes 11 bases, while the gene matches leave 8 bases of the junction unaccounted for. The CDR3 measures 13 amino acids from cysteine to phenylalanine. Kept here is only the CDR3 DNA, which spans 39 bases and is read in frame from base 1. In the germline V gene, CDR1 corresponds to MNHEY and CDR2 to SVGAGI.

The chain is encoded by TRBV6-5 joined to TRBJ2-7; the central 11 bases match TRBD2. The receptor's source is an adult with Crohn's disease. Specimen: ileal tissue. The DNA sequence is as follows: TGTGCCAGCAGTGAGGGGACTAGCGGAAAAGAGTACTTC. Translation gives CASSEGTSGKEYF.